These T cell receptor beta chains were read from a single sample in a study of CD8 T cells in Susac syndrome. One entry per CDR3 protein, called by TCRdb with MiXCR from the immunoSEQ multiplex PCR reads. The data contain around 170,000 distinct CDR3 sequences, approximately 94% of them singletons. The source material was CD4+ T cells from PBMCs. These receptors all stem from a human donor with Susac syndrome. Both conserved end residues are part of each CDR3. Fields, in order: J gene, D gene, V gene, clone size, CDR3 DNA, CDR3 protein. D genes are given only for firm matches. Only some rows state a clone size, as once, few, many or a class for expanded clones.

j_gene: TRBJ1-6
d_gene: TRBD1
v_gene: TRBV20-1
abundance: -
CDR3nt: TGCAGTGCTAGAGATAAGGGACAGAGCTCCTATAATTCACCCCTCCACTTT
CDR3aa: CSARDKGQSSYNSPLHF

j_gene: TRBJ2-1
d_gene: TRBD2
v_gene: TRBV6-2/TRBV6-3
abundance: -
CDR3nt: TGTGCCAGCAGTTACGGACTAGCGGGGGGCTGGAATGAGCAGTTCTTC
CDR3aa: CASSYGLAGGWNEQFF

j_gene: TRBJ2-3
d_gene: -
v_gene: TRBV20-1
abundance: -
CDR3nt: TGCAGTGCTAGTCGCACAGATACGCAGTATTTT
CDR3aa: CSASRTDTQYF

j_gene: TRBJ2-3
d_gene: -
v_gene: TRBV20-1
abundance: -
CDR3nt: TGCGGTGCTAGAGATCCCAGCACAGATACGCAGTATTTT
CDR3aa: CGARDPSTDTQYF

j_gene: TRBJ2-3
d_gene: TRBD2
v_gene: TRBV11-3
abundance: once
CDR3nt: TGTGCCAGCAGCTCGCGACTAGCGGGGACCACAGATACGCAGTATTTT
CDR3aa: CASSSRLAGTTDTQYF

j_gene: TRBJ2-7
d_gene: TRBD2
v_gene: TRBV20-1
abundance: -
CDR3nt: TGCAGTGCTACCAAGAGCGGGGTCTCCTACGAGCAGTACTTC
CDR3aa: CSATKSGVSYEQYF

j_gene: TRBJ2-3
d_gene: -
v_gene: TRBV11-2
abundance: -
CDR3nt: TGTGCCACCTCTCAGAGAGATACGCAGTATTTT
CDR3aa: CATSQRDTQYF

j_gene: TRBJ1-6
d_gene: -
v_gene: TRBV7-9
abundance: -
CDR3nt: TGTGCCAGCAGCGCCGTTCGGGGGGCTAATTCACCCCTCCACTTT
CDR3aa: CASSAVRGANSPLHF

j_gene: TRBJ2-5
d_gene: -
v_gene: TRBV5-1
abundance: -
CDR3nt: TGCGCCAGCAGCTTGGTCACCGGGGGTCAAGAGACCCAGTACTTC
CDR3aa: CASSLVTGGQETQYF

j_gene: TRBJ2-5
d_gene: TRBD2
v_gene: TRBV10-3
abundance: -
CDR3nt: TGTGCCATCAGTGTAGGTAGCGGGGGCCAAGAGACCCAGTACTTC
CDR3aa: CAISVGSGGQETQYF

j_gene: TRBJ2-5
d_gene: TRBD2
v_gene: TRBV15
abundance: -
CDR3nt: TGTGCCACCAGCAGAGAACTAGCGGGGGGGCCGAGCGAGACCCAGTACTTC
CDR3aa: CATSRELAGGPSETQYF

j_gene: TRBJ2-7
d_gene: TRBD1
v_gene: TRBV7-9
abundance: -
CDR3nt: TGTGCCAGCAGTTCCGACAGGGGGGACGAGCAGTACTTC
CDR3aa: CASSSDRGDEQYF

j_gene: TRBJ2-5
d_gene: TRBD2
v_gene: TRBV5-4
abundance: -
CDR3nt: TGTGCCAGCAGCTTGGGACCGGGACTACAAGAGACCCAGTACTTC
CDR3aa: CASSLGPGLQETQYF

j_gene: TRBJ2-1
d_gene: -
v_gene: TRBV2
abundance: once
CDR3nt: TGTGCCAGCTTCTCCTACAATGAGCAGTTCTTC
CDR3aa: CASFSYNEQFF

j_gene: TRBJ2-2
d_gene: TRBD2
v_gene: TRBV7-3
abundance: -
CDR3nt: TGTGCCAGCAGCCTACCGGGACTAGCGGCCACCGGGGAGCTGTTTTTT
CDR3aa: CASSLPGLAATGELFF